This T cell receptor beta chain was captured by sequencing in a study of shared clonotypes between healthy human individuals. CDR3 length: 17 amino acids. After removal of 0 bases from V and 5 bases from J, the junction contained 5 bases not matched to a gene. The germline V gene has CDR1 SGHRS and CDR2 YFSETQ. As regards this clone: The antigen is not known.

A CD45RA+ naive subset and a CD45RA-negative memory subset were split from CD4+ cells. The deep-level immunoSEQ assay was used. Method: immunoSEQ multiplex PCR; TCRdb's copy keeps in-frame clones and lacks some. Here the sample spans 2 million to 2.5 million clones, approximately 95% being singletons. Study findings and constraints: Rarefaction curves obtained for sorted subsets showed sequencing incomplete despite large depth. Only blood underwent sampling, and tissue repertoires likely differ.

Sequencing was done on a sample of naive CD4+ T cells from PBMCs. Subset meaning: CD45RA+ positively selected. The TCR was taken from a man aged 18 to 30 in good health. Some clones in this sample may be carry-over from other donors' samples. The rearrangement links TRBV5-1 to TRBJ2-2; the match to TRBD1 covers 12 bases. CDR3 nucleotides: TGCGCCAGCAGCTTGGACGTGGGACAGGGGGCGACCGGGGAGCTGTTTTTT. The encoded protein is CASSLDVGQGATGELFF.